These 16 T cell receptor beta chains were all obtained from the same sample, sequenced in a study of CD8 T cells in ankylosing spondylitis. One entry per CDR3 protein, called by TCRdb with MiXCR from the 5' RACE reads. The sample has 150,000 to 250,000 distinct CDR3 sequences, around 13% seen once. Sequenced input: blood, either unsorted or a sorted T cell fraction (not recorded which). The receptors shown here come from a male donor with ankylosing spondylitis or in good health (not recorded which).

This clonotype has more than one count but fewer than ten. The chain couples TRBV19 to TRBJ1-1, with D tentatively TRBD1 (6 bases). The germline V gene has CDR1 LNHDA and CDR2 SQIVND (reference sequence). With 6 bases removed from V and 0 bases from J, the gap between germline ends came to 11 bases. CDR3 length: 14 amino acids. CDR3 in amino acids: CASSTGTLNTEAFF. The CDR3 nucleotides read TGTGCCAGTAGCACCGGGACACTGAACACTGAAGCTTTCTTT.

This chain links TRBV2 with TRBJ1-5, with TRBD1 matching over 10 bases. V gave up 7 bases and J gave up 9 bases; unmatched junction bases: 15. Germline loops: CDR1 SNHLY, CDR2 FYNNEI. The CDR3 runs 16 residues. The CDR3 loop reads CASTRPGTGATRPQHF. For the CDR3, the DNA is TGTGCCAGCACCCGTCCCGGGACAGGGGCCACAAGGCCCCAGCATTTT.

This clonotype was counted between two and nine times. The gene calls are TRBV7-9 and TRBJ1-3; D not certain. With 9 bases removed from V and 3 bases from J, the gap between germline ends came to 9 bases. Per the germline V gene, CDR1 is SEHNR and CDR2 is FQNEAQ (reference sequence). The CDR3 consists of 12 residues. CDR3 nucleotide sequence: TGTGCCAGTTCCCGTGATGGAAACACCATATATTTT. Its protein is CASSRDGNTIYF.

This clonotype was seen repeatedly, ten times or more. V is TRBV12-3 or TRBV12-4 and J is TRBJ1-2; a possible D gene is TRBD1 (5 bases). The V end lost 4 bases, the J end lost 6 bases, and 21 bases lay between the germline ends. This CDR3 is built from 16 residues. The CDR3 sequence: CASSWGRLPSFHGYTF. CDR3 coding DNA: TGTGCCAGCAGTTGGGGCAGGCTCCCTTCCTTCCATGGCTACACCTTC.

This clonotype showed up many times. The chain has TRBV12-3 or TRBV12-4 and TRBJ2-2, with D unresolved. Between the trimmed V and J ends, which lost 7 bases and 6 bases, there was a span of 9 bases. The CDR3 totals 12 residues. The CDR3 sequence: CASNLGSGELFF. The CDR3 DNA sequence: TGTGCCAGCAACCTTGGGTCCGGGGAGCTGTTTTTT.

There are many counts of this clonotype. This chain links TRBV5-1 with TRBJ2-7, with D perhaps assigned TRBD1 or TRBD2 (5 bases each). Looked up from germline, CDR1 is SGHRS and CDR2 is YFSETQ. With 0 bases removed from V and 5 bases from J, the gap between germline ends came to 15 bases. The length of the CDR3 is 15 residues. The CDR3 protein is CASSLAAWGMHEQYF. The CDR3 DNA reads as TGCGCCAGCAGCTTGGCGGCCTGGGGGATGCACGAGCAGTACTTC.

The chain recombines TRBV7-9 with TRBJ1-1; D call uncertain. The V and J ends lost 3 bases and 10 bases respectively, with 15 bases between them. CDR1 and CDR2 (germline): SEHNR, FQNEAQ (reference sequence). This CDR3 is 13 amino acids long. The CDR3 region is CASSLDSSWGAFF. The CDR3 DNA sequence: TGTGCCAGCAGCTTGGACTCGTCCTGGGGAGCTTTCTTT.

The CDR3 sequence is CASSTIPFPGNEQFF. In DNA, the CDR3 is TGTGCCAGCAGTACTATCCCCTTCCCCGGGAATGAGCAGTTCTTC. The V call is TRBV27, the J call TRBJ2-1; no firm D call. Looked up from germline, CDR1 is MNHEY and CDR2 is SMNVEV (reference sequence). The CDR3 is made up of 15 amino acids. Trimming shortened V by 5 bases and J by 7 bases, and 18 bases separated the two germline ends.

This clonotype has at least ten counts. The chain is built from TRBV12-3 or TRBV12-4 and TRBJ1-2; D call uncertain. V was clipped by 7 bases and J by 2 bases, with 8 bases between them. There are 12 residues in the CDR3. The CDR3 bases are TGTGCCAGCACAGCACCGAACTATGGCTACACCTTC. This encodes CASTAPNYGYTF.

The CDR3 coding sequence is TGTGCCAGCAGCTCGTCGGACAGGGGGCTTGGGGCCAACGTCCTGACTTTC. As protein: CASSSSDRGLGANVLTF. V gene TRBV7-9 combines with J gene TRBJ2-6; TRBD1 aligns across 11 bases. This CDR3 comprises 17 residues. The V gene end was trimmed by 4 bases and the J gene end by 3 bases; junction bases not matched to a gene: 5. Germline V CDR1 and CDR2: SEHNR, FQNEAQ (reference sequence). The full variable domain, completed using reference TRBV7-9 and TRBJ2-6, is DTGVSQNPRHKITKRGQNVTFRCDPISEHNRLYWYRQTLGQGPEFLTYFQNEAQLEKSRLLSDRFSAERPKGSFSTLEIQRTEQGDSAMYLCASSSSDRGLGANVLTFGAGSRLTVL.

The chain joins TRBV12-3 or TRBV12-4 to TRBJ1-1; D is possibly TRBD1 (5 bases). V lost 4 bases to trimming and J lost 5 bases, with 8 bases between them. The CDR3 is made up of 12 amino acids. The CDR3 DNA follows: TGTGCCAGCAGTTGGTACAGGACTGAAGCTTTCTTT. As protein: CASSWYRTEAFF.

This clonotype was counted a few times. The V call is TRBV7-9, the J call TRBJ2-7; possible D gene TRBD2, 5 bases. The V gene lost 5 bases and the J gene lost 0 bases, with 14 bases spanning the gap. Germline CDR1 is SEHNR and CDR2 is FQNEAQ (reference sequence). The CDR3 runs to 15 residues. This chain's CDR3 is CASSPRAASSYEQYF. The CDR3 region has the DNA TGTGCCAGCAGCCCGCGGGCGGCCAGCTCCTACGAGCAGTACTTC.

This clonotype was seen a handful of times. The rearrangement links TRBV30 to TRBJ2-1; the match to TRBD1 covers 11 bases. Germline V gene lookup returns CDR1 GTSNPN and CDR2 SVGIG (reference sequence). Unmatched junction bases numbered 11, after V lost 4 bases and J lost 9 bases. This CDR3 is 15 amino acids long. The CDR3 loop is CAWKDAGTGGIEQFF. In nucleotides, the CDR3 is TGTGCCTGGAAAGACGCTGGGACAGGGGGTATTGAGCAGTTCTTC.

V is TRBV3-1 and J is TRBJ2-1; TRBD2 matches 8 bases. Germline CDR1 and CDR2: LGHDT and YNNKEL (reference sequence). Trimming at V came to 2 bases and at J to 6 bases, leaving 9 bases not matched to a gene. The CDR3 consists of 16 residues. CDR3 in DNA: TGTGCCAGCAGCCAACTCGCGGGAGGATTGGCCAATGAGCAGTTCTTC. This codes for CASSQLAGGLANEQFF.

This clonotype appeared a single time. This sequence joins TRBV19 and TRBJ2-2; unclear D gene. The CDR3 has 14 amino acids. Trimming left V 10 bases short and J 0 bases short, with 12 bases between. The germline V gene encodes CDR1 LNHDA and CDR2 SQIVND (reference sequence). The DNA for the CDR3 is TGTGCCACGGATGGAGTATCGAACACCGGGGAGCTGTTTTTT. Its protein product is CATDGVSNTGELFF.

The chain joins TRBV21-1 to TRBJ2-7; TRBD1, the table's D call, lacks a check against the DNA. TRBV21-1 is an annotated pseudogene. The CDR3 consists of 15 residues. The chain's CDR3 is CASSRTGQSSYEQYF. The CDR3 DNA follows: TGTGCCAGCAGCAGAACCGGACAGAGCTCCTACGAGCAGTACTTC.